This TCR beta chain was sequenced in a study of T cell changes during pregnancy in multiple sclerosis. Germline CDR1 reads MDHEN; CDR2 reads SYDVKM. V gave up 3 bases and J gave up 5 bases, with 11 bases separating them. This CDR3 has 13 amino acids. Only in-frame clones appear in the TCRdb table, and some are missing; sequencing was by immunoSEQ multiplex PCR. In the table there are tens of thousands of clones, 90% to 95% of which are singletons. This TCR derives from a female donor with multiple sclerosis, enrolled in a pregnancy study. Specimen: CD8+ T cells from peripheral blood mononuclear cells, collected before pregnancy. This chain links TRBV28 with TRBJ2-7; D may be TRBD2 (6 bases). The CDR3 DNA sequence: TGTGCCAGCAGTTTCCGGGGGACGGACGAGCAGTACTTC. It yields the protein CASSFRGTDEQYF.